The T cell receptor beta chain described here comes from a study of OX40 agonist ivuxolimab in advanced cancers. As for the study in general: Two patients with cutaneous melanoma and one with hepatocellular carcinoma, three in total, showed partial responses. The study, taken as a whole, reports: The study did not work out the antigen specificity of the expanded peripheral T cells. The CD4+ and CD8+ T cells in the blood had expanded clonally by week 6 at 0.1 to 3.0 mg/kg. Partial responders receiving 0.1-3.0 mg/kg showed among the lowest clonal expansion.

On this clone itself: Its antigen is not identified.

Method: immunoSEQ multiplex PCR; TCRdb's copy keeps in-frame clones and lacks some. This table holds about 90,000 clones, 80% to 90% found once. The CDR3 runs 15 residues. The germline gives CDR1 MGHRA, CDR2 YSYEKL. V was pared by 2 bases and J by 5 bases, with 6 bases of the junction left unmatched. The chain couples TRBV4-1 to TRBJ2-1, with TRBD2 matching 7 bases. The origin of this receptor is an adult with an advanced solid tumor such as melanoma, head and neck, liver or kidney cancer. The sample was CD4+ or CD8+ T cells sorted from blood, taken in a trial of the OX40 agonist ivuxolimab. Here the CDR3 DNA reads TGCGCCAGCAGCCAATGGGCTAGCGGACACAATGAGCAGTTCTTC. This gives the protein CASSQWASGHNEQFF.